The clone carrying this T cell receptor (beta chain) was observed at least ten times. Its antigen is unknown. The data were obtained in a study of T cells in Graves' hyperthyroidism and ophthalmopathy. TCR beta CDR3 sequences were amplified from RNA transcripts. Primed by the HTBI set, a first-round RT-PCR was run on the TCR CDR3. From the multiplex PCR reads, TCRdb called clonotypes with MiXCR, one entry per CDR3 protein. The sample yields about 610,000 distinct CDR3 sequences, 46% seen once. No progression to ophthalmopathy during 18 months of follow-up defined stable disease. Recently diagnosed hyperthyroidism of less than 2 months' duration affected patients aged 18 to 65. Diagnostic decisions used clinical symptoms, serum thyroxine and TRAb, thyroid ultrasound and orbital computed tomography. V trimming: 3 bases; J trimming: 5 bases; junction bases outside the gene matches: 15. From germline, CDR1 is SGHTA and CDR2 FQGNSA. The CDR3 length is 19 residues.

Study-wide points: Blood held most thyroid clonotypes expanded above 0.001 frequency.

This sequence was found in a woman between 18 and 29 years old with Graves' hyperthyroidism. The sample consisted of peripheral blood or thyroid tissue (not recorded which). This sequence joins TRBV7-2 and TRBJ2-2; TRBD2 aligns across 10 bases. CDR3 protein: CASSFRGLAGVSGTGELFF. In nucleotides, the CDR3 is TGTGCCAGCAGCTTTAGAGGCCTAGCGGGAGTCTCGGGGACCGGGGAGCTGTTTTTT. Based on the CDR3 plus reference TRBV7-2 and TRBJ2-2, the full variable domain is GAGVSQSPSNKVTEKGKDVELRCDPISGHTALYWYRQSLGQGLEFLIYFQGNSAPDKSGLPSDRFSAERTGGSVSTLTIQRTQQEDSAVYLCASSFRGLAGVSGTGELFFGEGSRLTVL.